This TCR beta chain was sequenced for a study of cytomegalovirus exposure and HLA in healthy donors. Regarding the study as a whole: It was only CMV serostatus that was available as immune exposure information. Some TCR beta chains (roughly 150 of them) were listed as cytomegalovirus-associated. The classifier reportedly diagnosed cytomegalovirus status with high sensitivity and specificity.

PCR used 60 Vbeta primers and 13 Jbeta primers. Repertoires were generated with immunoSEQ multiplex PCR, while TCRdb's copy carries only in-frame clones and drops some. This table holds about 190,000 clones, just under 75% found once. CDR3 length: 14 amino acids. The germline V gene has CDR1 LGHNA and CDR2 YNFKEQ. This clone was picked up a small number of times. Its antigen is unidentified. At one end the junction does not follow the germline gene, possibly because of a read error. The chain recombines TRBV4-2 with TRBJ1-1; the match to TRBD1 covers 10 bases. The sequencing sample was made of PBMCs. The source is a man younger than 40 in good health and CMV-seropositive. The CDR3 is CASSLGQGNAEAFF. CDR3 nucleotide sequence: TGTGCCAGCAGCCTGGGACAGGGGAACGCTGAAGCTTTCTTT.